This T cell receptor beta chain is drawn from a study of cytomegalovirus exposure and HLA in healthy donors. Whole-study findings and limits: Researchers catalogued about 150 TCR beta chains as cytomegalovirus-associated. In vitro assays verified that a few CMV-associated chains recognized CMV antigens specifically.

Germline V gene data show CDR1 as LGHNA and CDR2 as YNFKEQ. V lost 4 bases to trimming and J lost 4 bases; unmatched junction nucleotides: 5. This CDR3 comprises 15 residues. These donors counted as nominally healthy when sampled, but unrecorded immune exposures were likely. Comments on this clone: Its specificity is not known.

13 Jbeta primers and 60 Vbeta primers were used for the PCR. The data were produced by immunoSEQ multiplex PCR, yet TCRdb's version contains in-frame clones alone and is incomplete. The sample carries roughly 180,000 clones, approximately 73% recorded once. The sequence was collected from a woman under 40 in good health and CMV-seropositive. The material sequenced was PBMCs. V and J are TRBV4-2 and TRBJ2-3; 10 bases fit TRBD2. The chain's CDR3 is CASSLPGLAADTQYF. CDR3 sequence (DNA): TGTGCCAGCAGCCTCCCTGGACTAGCGGCAGATACGCAGTATTTT.